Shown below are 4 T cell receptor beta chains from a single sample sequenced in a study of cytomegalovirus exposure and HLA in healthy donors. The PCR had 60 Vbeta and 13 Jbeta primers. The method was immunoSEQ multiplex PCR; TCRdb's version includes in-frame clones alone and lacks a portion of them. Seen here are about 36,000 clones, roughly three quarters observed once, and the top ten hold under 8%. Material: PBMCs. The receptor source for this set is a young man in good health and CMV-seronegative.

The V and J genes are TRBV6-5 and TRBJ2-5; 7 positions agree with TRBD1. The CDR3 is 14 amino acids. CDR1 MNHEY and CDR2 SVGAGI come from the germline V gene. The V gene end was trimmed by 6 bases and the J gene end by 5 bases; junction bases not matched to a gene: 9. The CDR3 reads CASSLLTGEETQYF. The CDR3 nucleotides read TGTGCCAGCAGCTTACTCACAGGGGAGGAGACCCAGTACTTC.

The CDR3 nucleotides read TGTGCCATCAGCGGGACAGGGGGGTACGAGCAGTACTTC. As protein: CAISGTGGYEQYF. The chain is built from TRBV10-3 and TRBJ2-7; 11 nucleotides agree with TRBD1. This CDR3 comprises 13 residues. Germline V gene lookup returns CDR1 ENHRY and CDR2 SYGVKD. The V segment lost 6 bases and the J segment 4 bases; nucleotides outside the gene matches: 2.

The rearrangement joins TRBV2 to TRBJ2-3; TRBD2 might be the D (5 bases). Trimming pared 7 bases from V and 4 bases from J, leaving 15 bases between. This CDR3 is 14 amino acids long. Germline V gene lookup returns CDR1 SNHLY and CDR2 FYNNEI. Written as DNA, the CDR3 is TGTGCCAGCAAGGAAGACGGGATGGCAGATACGCAGTATTTT. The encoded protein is CASKEDGMADTQYF.

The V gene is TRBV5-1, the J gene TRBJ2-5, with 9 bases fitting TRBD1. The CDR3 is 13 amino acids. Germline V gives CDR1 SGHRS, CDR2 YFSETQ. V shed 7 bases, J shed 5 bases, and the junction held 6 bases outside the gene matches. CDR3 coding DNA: TGCGCCAGCGATACAGGGGGCCGGGAGACCCAGTACTTC. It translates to CASDTGGRETQYF.